The clone carrying this T cell receptor beta chain was counted a single time. The target antigen is unknown. Trimming cost V 7 bases and J 4 bases; bases outside gene matches: 15. Germline V gene lookup returns CDR1 LNHDA and CDR2 SQIVND (reference sequence). The CDR3 has 17 residues. These data belong to a study of cytomegalovirus exposure and HLA in healthy donors. Points from the study as a whole: The study designated some 180 TCR beta chains cytomegalovirus-associated.

The PCR was carried out with 60 Vbeta primers and 13 Jbeta primers. Sequencing was performed with immunoSEQ multiplex PCR; in TCRdb, only in-frame clones are kept and a portion is missing. The sample gives 150,000 to 200,000 clones, roughly 77% of which show up once; 1.5% to 2% is in the top ten. Sequencing was done on a sample of PBMCs. The chain joins TRBV19 to TRBJ1-2, with 10 bases fitting TRBD1. The source is a woman under 30 in good health and CMV-seronegative. DNA of the CDR3: TGTGCCAGTACCTACCGGGACAGGGGACAGCTCTCCTATGGCTACACCTTC. Its translation is CASTYRDRGQLSYGYTF.